Each of the 3 T cell receptor beta chains below was sequenced from the same sample in a study of T cells in Graves' hyperthyroidism and ophthalmopathy. RNA transcripts yielded amplified TCR beta CDR3 regions. The TCR CDR3 first-round RT-PCR relied on the HTBI primer set. TCRdb independently ran MiXCR on the multiplex PCR reads; one entry per CDR3 protein. The sample has over 250,000 distinct CDR3 sequences, about 20% seen once. Sequencing was done on a sample of blood. The receptors were gathered from a young man with Graves' ophthalmopathy.

This sequence joins TRBV18 and TRBJ2-7, with D unresolved. The CDR3 loop spans 15 amino acids. Trimming stripped 3 bases from V and 3 bases from J, with 15 bases between. Germline loops: CDR1 KGHSH, CDR2 LQKENI. The CDR3 coding sequence is TGTGCCAGCTCACCGGAGTTAGCAGCAGTCTACGAGCAGTACTTC. Translating gives CASSPELAAVYEQYF.

This clonotype came up once. The chain uses TRBV7-3 and TRBJ1-1, with D tentatively TRBD1 (5 bases). The CDR3 spans 14 residues. Germline V lookup: CDR1 SGHTA, CDR2 FQGTGA. The V end was cut by 10 bases, the J end by 4 bases, with 19 bases between. DNA for the CDR3: TGTGCCACCAGTTTGGGACTCACTAGCACTGAAGCTTTCTTT. It is translated as CATSLGLTSTEAFF.

This chain's CDR3 is CASRAGTALYEQYF. The CDR3, as DNA: TGTGCCAGCAGGGCCGGGACAGCTCTCTACGAGCAGTACTTC. V gene TRBV2 combines with J gene TRBJ2-7; the match to TRBD1 covers 7 bases. The CDR3 extends over 14 amino acids. Trimming removed 6 bases from V and 3 bases from J; junction bases left unmatched: 8. Germline lookup yields CDR1 SNHLY and CDR2 FYNNEI.